What follows are 9 T cell receptor beta chains derived from one specimen sequenced in a study of Ad26.COV2.S vaccination and SARS-CoV-2 variants. As for treatment: approximately 18 received Ad26.COV2.S at low or high dose, single or two shots; five or six received placebo; per-sample allocation not given. It was on day 63 after the first vaccine or placebo injection that samples were taken. Libraries were prepared by immunoSEQ multiplex PCR; TCRdb keeps only in-frame clonotypes and omits some of them. Seen here are about 680,000 clones, around 89% observed once, and the top ten hold approximately 1.5%. Material: peripheral blood, obtained in a trial of Ad26.COV2.S vaccine versus placebo. The receptors originated from a person aged 18-65 years who received the Ad26.COV2.S COVID-19 vaccine or a placebo.

This chain uses TRBV19 with TRBJ2-1; D is ambiguous. CDR3 length equals 13 residues. Trimming took off 3 bases at V and 4 bases at J, with 7 bases between the two ends. Germline-derived CDR1 and CDR2 are LNHDA and SQIVND (reference sequence). In DNA, the CDR3 is TGTGCCAGTAGTATTGAGCTGTACAATGAGCAGTTCTTC. It translates to CASSIELYNEQFF.

The V and J genes are TRBV6-5 and TRBJ2-7; 15 bases match TRBD2. V was clipped by 0 bases and J by 6 bases; unmatched bases: 3. The germline gives CDR1 MNHEY, CDR2 SVGAGI. The CDR3 extends over 16 amino acids. CDR3 nucleotides: TGTGCCAGCAGTTACTCGGGACTAGCGGGAGGTAGCGAGCAGTACTTC. Its protein product is CASSYSGLAGGSEQYF.

The chain recombines TRBV6-5 with TRBJ2-1; 12 nucleotides align to TRBD2. The CDR3 totals 16 residues. Germline assignment: CDR1 MNHEY and CDR2 SVGAGI. Unmatched junction bases numbered 4, after V lost 2 bases and J lost 5 bases. CDR3 DNA: TGTGCCAGCAGTTACGTGTGGACTAGCGGGAACAATGAGCAGTTCTTC. It yields the protein CASSYVWTSGNNEQFF.

In its sample, this clone was seen a few times. The chain joins TRBV11-2 to TRBJ1-5; TRBD1 is a possible D gene (6 bases). Germline V gene sequence: CDR1 SGHAT, CDR2 FQNNGV. Trimming pared 0 bases from V and 4 bases from J, leaving 10 bases between. The CDR3 is 15 amino acids. The chain's CDR3 is CASSLDRGPNQPQHF. CDR3 DNA: TGTGCCAGCAGCTTAGACAGGGGTCCGAATCAGCCCCAGCATTTT.

The rearrangement joins TRBV4-2 to TRBJ2-1; 7 bases match TRBD2. Per germline, CDR1 LGHNA and CDR2 YNFKEQ. The CDR3 is 16 residues long. The V segment lost 3 bases and the J segment 0 bases; nucleotides outside the gene matches: 5. The CDR3 here is CASSHPAGISYNEQFF. CDR3 sequence (DNA): TGTGCCAGCAGCCATCCAGCGGGGATCTCCTACAATGAGCAGTTCTTC.

V gene TRBV11-3 combines with J gene TRBJ2-1; D is uncertain. The CDR3 is 15 residues long. The germline gives CDR1 SGHNT, CDR2 YENEEA. V lost 0 bases and J lost 3, with 9 bases in between. The CDR3 sequence is CASSLDAQIYNEQFF. CDR3 bases: TGTGCCAGCAGCTTAGATGCACAGATCTACAATGAGCAGTTCTTC.

The genes are TRBV19 and TRBJ2-1; D is uncertain. This CDR3 has 12 residues. Germline V gene data show CDR1 as LNHDA and CDR2 as SQIVND (reference sequence). Trimming stripped 4 bases from V and 7 bases from J, with 8 bases between. In nucleotides, the CDR3 is TGTGCCAGTAGTACTTCAAGGAATGAGCAGTTCTTC. It translates to CASSTSRNEQFF. Looking up the rest from reference TRBV19 and TRBJ2-1 gives the full variable domain: DGGITQSPKYLFRKEGQNVTLSCEQNLNHDAMYWYRQDPGQGLRLIYYSQIVNDFQKGDIAEGYSVSREKKESFPLTVTSAQKNPTAFYLCASSTSRNEQFFGPGTRLTVL.

The chain's CDR3 is CASSLILVQDTQYF. Here the CDR3 DNA reads TGTGCCAGCAGCTTAATACTAGTGCAAGATACGCAGTATTTT. The V and J genes are TRBV7-9 and TRBJ2-3; tentative D call: TRBD2 (5 bases). CDR1 SEHNR and CDR2 FQNEAQ come from the germline V gene (reference sequence). V gave up 2 bases and J gave up 5 bases, with 11 bases separating them. This CDR3 comprises 14 residues.

As for this clone: Different DNA sequences within this sample yield the same CDR3. The chain employs TRBV19 and TRBJ1-1; D not resolved. With 5 bases removed from V and 0 bases from J, the gap between germline ends came to 7 bases. Germline CDR1 LNHDA, CDR2 SQIVND (reference sequence). The CDR3 totals 13 residues. The CDR3 DNA is TGTGCCAGTAGTTATCGGGTGAACACTGAAGCTTTCTTT. Protein sequence: CASSYRVNTEAFF.